In this sample, the clone carrying this T cell receptor (beta chain) turned up many times. Its antigen is still unknown. From RNA transcripts, TCR beta CDR3 regions were amplified. HTBI primers were the set used in a first-round RT-PCR of the TCR CDR3. TCRdb used MiXCR to reprocess the multiplex PCR reads, holding one entry per CDR3 protein. Of 200,000 to 250,000 distinct CDR3 sequences in the sample, 16% were seen once. This entry is derived from a study of T cells in Graves' hyperthyroidism and ophthalmopathy. Study in general: Any treatment followed the collection of peripheral blood at initial diagnosis. Study findings and constraints: Most clonotypes that expanded in the thyroid above 0.001 also showed up in blood. Stable hyperthyroidism was told apart from ophthalmopathy by a model built on 13 V-J features.

V lost 2 bases to trimming and J lost 6 bases, with 14 bases between them. CDR1 and CDR2 (germline): LGHDT, YNNKEL (reference sequence). The CDR3 runs 15 residues. The sample comprised blood. The receptor comes from a woman between 18 and 30 years old with Graves' ophthalmopathy. The rearrangement links TRBV3-1 to TRBJ2-4; D possibly corresponds to TRBD1 (6 bases). CDR3 DNA sequence: TGTGCCAGCAGCCAACAAGAGAACAGGGTAAACATTCAGTACTTC. Protein sequence: CASSQQENRVNIQYF.